This TCR beta chain emerged from a study of cytomegalovirus exposure and HLA in healthy donors. Study context: A previous analysis identified around 120 million unique TCR beta sequences derived from some 200 million T cells.

CDR1 is MNHEY and CDR2 is SMNVEV in the germline V gene (reference sequence). Trimming shortened V by 10 bases and J by 4 bases, and 10 bases separated the two germline ends. The CDR3 loop spans 11 amino acids. Amplification used 60 Vbeta primers and 13 Jbeta primers. The protocol was immunoSEQ multiplex PCR, while the TCRdb copy is restricted to in-frame clones and leaves out a portion. The data hold some 150,000 clones, with 60% to 80% observed a single time. This clone was counted a single time. Its specificity is unknown. Notes on the study in general: Later work associated roughly 17,000 TCR beta sequences with HLA alleles at 0.05 false discovery rate. A later analysis reported that several of the most significant clusters appeared to be linked to common viral pathogens, among them Epstein-Barr virus. Researchers reported from a later analysis that most CMV-associated TCR beta chains appeared HLA-restricted.

Material: PBMCs. The source is a woman between 45 and 60 years old in good health and CMV-seronegative. The rearrangement links TRBV27 to TRBJ1-1; unclear D gene. CDR3 bases: TGTGCCACCTTGACACTCACTGAAGCTTTCTTT. It yields the protein CATLTLTEAFF.